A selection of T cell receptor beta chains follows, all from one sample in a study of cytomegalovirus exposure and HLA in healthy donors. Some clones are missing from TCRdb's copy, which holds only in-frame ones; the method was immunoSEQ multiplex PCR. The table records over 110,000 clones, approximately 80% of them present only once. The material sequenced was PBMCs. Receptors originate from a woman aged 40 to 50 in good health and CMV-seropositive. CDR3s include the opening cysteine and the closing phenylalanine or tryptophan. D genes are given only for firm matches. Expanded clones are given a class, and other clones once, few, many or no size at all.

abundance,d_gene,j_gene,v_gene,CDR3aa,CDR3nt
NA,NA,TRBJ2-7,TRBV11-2,CASSLGRGPFYEQYF,TGTGCCAGCAGCTTAGGGCGCGGGCCGTTCTACGAGCAGTACTTC
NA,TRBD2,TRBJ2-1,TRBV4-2,CASRPNPGLASNEQFF,TGTGCCAGCAGGCCGAATCCGGGACTAGCTAGCAATGAGCAGTTCTTC
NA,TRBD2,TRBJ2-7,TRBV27,CASRPYLRGLAGGEQYF,TGTGCCAGCCGACCCTACTTAAGGGGACTAGCAGGGGGTGAGCAGTACTTC
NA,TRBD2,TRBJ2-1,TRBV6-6,CASSWGTSQPEQFF,TGTGCCAGCAGTTGGGGGACTAGTCAACCTGAGCAGTTCTTC
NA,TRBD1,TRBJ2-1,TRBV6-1,CASSSGQGGEQFF,TGTGCCAGCAGTTCGGGACAGGGGGGTGAGCAGTTCTTC
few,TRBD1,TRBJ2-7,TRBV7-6,CASSEGQGADEQYF,TGTGCCAGCAGCGAGGGGCAGGGGGCCGACGAGCAGTACTTC
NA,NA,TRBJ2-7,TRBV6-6,CASRLPLYEQYF,TGTGCCAGCAGACTGCCCCTTTACGAGCAGTACTTC
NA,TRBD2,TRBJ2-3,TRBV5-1,CASNPGLAGGTDTQYF,TGCGCCAGCAACCCGGGACTAGCGGGAGGCACAGATACGCAGTATTTT
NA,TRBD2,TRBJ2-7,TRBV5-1,CASSHGLAGGGEQYF,TGCGCCAGCAGCCACGGACTAGCGGGAGGAGGAGAGCAGTACTTC
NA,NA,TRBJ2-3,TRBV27,CASSFLVGLDTQYF,TGTGCCAGCAGTTTCCTCGTTGGGCTGGATACGCAGTATTTT
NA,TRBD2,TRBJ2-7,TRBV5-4,CASSSGGAGGNEQYF,TGTGCCAGCAGCTCGGGTGGGGCGGGAGGTAACGAGCAGTACTTC
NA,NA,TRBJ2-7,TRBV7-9,CASTKRAGQISDEQYF,TGTGCCAGCACCAAGAGGGCGGGACAGATTAGTGACGAGCAGTACTTC
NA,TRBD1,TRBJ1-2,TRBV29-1,CSVDRSRDRGNYGYTF,TGCAGCGTTGATCGCAGCCGGGACAGGGGTAACTATGGCTACACCTTC
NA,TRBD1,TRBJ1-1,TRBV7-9,CASSRMTGGQEAFF,TGTGCCAGCAGCCGCATGACAGGGGGCCAGGAGGCTTTCTTT
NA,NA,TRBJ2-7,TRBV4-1,CASSQDIRGRGEQYF,TGCGCCAGCAGCCAAGATATTCGGGGTAGGGGGGAGCAGTACTTC
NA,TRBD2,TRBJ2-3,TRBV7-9,CASSLTTSSRLDTQYF,TGTGCCAGCAGCTTAACGACTAGCTCCCGATTAGATACGCAGTATTTT
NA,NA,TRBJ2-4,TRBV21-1,CASSKGDGSRGPKYF,TGTGCCAGCAGCAAAGGCGACGGGTCCCGAGGGCCCAAGTACTTC
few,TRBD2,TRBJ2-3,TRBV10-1,CASSTGTSGTDTQYF,TGCGCCAGCAGTACCGGGACTAGCGGCACAGATACGCAGTATTTT
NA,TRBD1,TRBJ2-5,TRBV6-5,CASRRGRETQYF,TGTGCCAGCAGAAGGGGGCGGGAGACCCAGTACTTC
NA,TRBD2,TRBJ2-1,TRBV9,CASSRTSGEREQFF,TGTGCCAGCAGCAGGACTAGCGGGGAGAGAGAGCAGTTCTTC
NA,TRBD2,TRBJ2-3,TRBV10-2,CASSESRGLADTDTQYF,TGCGCCAGCAGTGAGTCGAGGGGACTAGCGGACACAGATACGCAGTATTTT
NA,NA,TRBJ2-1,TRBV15,CATSRDKRHEQFF,TGTGCCACCAGCAGAGATAAGCGCCATGAGCAGTTCTTC
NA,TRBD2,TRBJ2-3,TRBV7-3,CASSSAGGTDTQYF,TGTGCCAGCAGCTCTGCGGGGGGCACAGATACGCAGTATTTT
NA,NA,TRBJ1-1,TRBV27,CASSGLPTLNTEAFF,TGTGCCAGCAGCGGACTTCCGACTCTGAACACTGAAGCTTTCTTT
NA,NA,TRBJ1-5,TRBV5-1,CASSLDGGHQPQHF,TGCGCCAGCAGCTTGGACGGAGGGCATCAGCCCCAGCATTTT
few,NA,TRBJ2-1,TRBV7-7,CASSFDHSAEQFF,TGTGCTAGCAGCTTCGACCATAGCGCTGAGCAGTTCTTC
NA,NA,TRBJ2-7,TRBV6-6,CASSSATPYEQYF,TGTGCCAGCAGTTCCGCGACTCCCTACGAGCAGTACTTC
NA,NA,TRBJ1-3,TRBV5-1,CASKPSLAGNTIYF,TGCGCCAGCAAGCCAAGTCTAGCCGGAAACACCATATATTTT
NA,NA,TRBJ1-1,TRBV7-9,CSSSPAGPGTEAFF,TGTTCCAGCAGTCCTGCCGGGCCGGGAACTGAAGCTTTCTTT
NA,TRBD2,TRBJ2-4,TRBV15,CATSRDPGGSGNIQYF,TGTGCCACCAGCAGAGATCCAGGCGGGAGCGGAAACATTCAGTACTTC
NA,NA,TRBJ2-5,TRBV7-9,CASTSTGEETQYF,TGTGCCAGCACCTCGACAGGCGAAGAGACCCAGTACTTC
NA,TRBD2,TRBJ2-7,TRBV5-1,CASSLSPGLGNEQYF,TGCGCCAGCAGCTTAAGCCCTGGACTAGGTAACGAGCAGTACTTC
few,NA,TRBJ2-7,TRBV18,CASSPRADDYEQYF,TGTGCCAGCTCCCCACGAGCGGACGATTACGAGCAGTACTTC
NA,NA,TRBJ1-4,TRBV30,CAWESGRNEKLFF,TGTGCCTGGGAGTCCGGGAGAAATGAAAAACTGTTTTTT
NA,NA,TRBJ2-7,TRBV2,CASKLYYSYEQYF,TGTGCCAGCAAATTATACTACTCCTACGAGCAGTACTTC
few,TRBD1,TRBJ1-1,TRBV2,CASSDQGAGNTEAFF,TGTGCCAGCAGTGATCAGGGGGCGGGGAACACTGAAGCTTTCTTT
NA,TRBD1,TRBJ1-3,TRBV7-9,CASNLQGLGNTIYF,TGTGCCAGCAACTTACAGGGGCTCGGAAACACCATATATTTT
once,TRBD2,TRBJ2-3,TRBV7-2,CASSSQSGRSTDTQYF,TGTGCCAGCAGCTCGCAGAGCGGGAGAAGCACAGATACGCAGTATTTT
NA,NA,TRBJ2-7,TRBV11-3,CASSLGDRSYEQYF,TGTGCCAGCAGCTTGGGTGACAGATCCTACGAGCAGTACTTC
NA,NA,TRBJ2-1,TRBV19,CASSPSRGRGTNEQFF,TGTGCCAGTAGTCCGAGTAGGGGGAGAGGTACGAATGAGCAGTTCTTC
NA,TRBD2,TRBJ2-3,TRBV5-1,CASSPAPAGSTDTQYF,TGCGCCAGCAGCCCGGCCCCAGCGGGGAGCACAGATACGCAGTATTTT
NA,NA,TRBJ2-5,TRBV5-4,CASAPRVSDETQYF,TGTGCCAGCGCCCCTCGGGTGAGCGATGAGACCCAGTACTTC
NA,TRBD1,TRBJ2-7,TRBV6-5,CASSPPTGPGYEQYF,TGTGCCAGCAGTCCGCCGACAGGGCCAGGCTACGAGCAGTACTTC
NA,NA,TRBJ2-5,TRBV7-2,CASSLDSRETQYF,TGTGCCAGCAGCTTAGACAGTCGGGAGACCCAGTACTTC
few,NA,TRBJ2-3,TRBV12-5,CASGFGQSTDTQYF,TGTGCTAGTGGTTTTGGGCAAAGCACAGATACGCAGTATTTT
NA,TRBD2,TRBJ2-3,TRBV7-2,CASSFQLAGGDTQYF,TGTGCCAGCAGCTTTCAGCTAGCGGGAGGAGATACGCAGTATTTT
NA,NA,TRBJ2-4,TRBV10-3,CAISEDAELAKNIQYF,TGTGCCATCAGTGAGGACGCGGAACTAGCCAAAAACATTCAGTACTTC
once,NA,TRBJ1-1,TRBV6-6,CASSYSSQNTEAFF,TGTGCCAGCAGTTACTCGAGCCAGAACACTGAAGCTTTCTTT
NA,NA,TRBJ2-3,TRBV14,CASSPNTDTQYF,TGTGCCAGCAGCCCCAACACAGATACGCAGTATTTT
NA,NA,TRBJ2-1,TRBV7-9,CASSLDLGLDEQFF,TGTGCCAGCAGCTTAGATCTAGGACTCGATGAGCAGTTCTTC
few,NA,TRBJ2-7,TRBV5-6,CASSIGGQGVGEQYF,TGTGCCAGCAGCATTGGAGGGCAGGGGGTTGGCGAGCAGTACTTC
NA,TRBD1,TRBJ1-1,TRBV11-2,CASSQRTGSTEAFF,TGTGCCAGCAGCCAACGGACAGGGAGCACTGAAGCTTTCTTT
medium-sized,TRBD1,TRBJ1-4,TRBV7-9,CASSLEGARGKLFF,TGTGCCAGCAGCTTAGAGGGGGCTAGGGGAAAACTGTTTTTT